A selection of T cell receptor beta chains follows, all from one sample in a study of blood T cell repertoires in COVID-19. The data were produced by immunoSEQ multiplex PCR, yet TCRdb's version contains in-frame clones alone and is incomplete. The sample lists 150,000 or so clones, under 90% occurring once. The sequenced sample was PBMCs or T cells enriched from blood (not recorded which). Receptor source: a man in his fifties or sixties who had recovered from COVID-19. The CDR3 runs from the conserved cysteine through the conserved F or W. The D gene is left open where the match is weak. The listing skips clone size in some rows; elsewhere it reads once, few, many or a size class.

>TRBD1|TRBV23-1|TRBJ1-5|NA
TGCGCCAGCAGTGACTCAGGGGGATGGCCCCAGCATTTT
CASSDSGGWPQHF
>NA|TRBV29-1|TRBJ2-2|NA
TGCAGCGTTGGAGGGGAGGCCCGTCAGACCGGGGAGCTGTTTTTT
CSVGGEARQTGELFF
>TRBD1|TRBV5-1|TRBJ2-7|NA
TGCGCCAGCAGCTTGGCAGGGGGCGACGAGCAGTACTTC
CASSLAGGDEQYF
>NA|TRBV19|TRBJ2-1|NA
TGTGCCAGTAGTAGGGGGGGGCTCTCCTACAATGAGCAGTTCTTC
CASSRGGLSYNEQFF
>TRBD2|TRBV4-1|TRBJ2-3|NA
TGCGCCAGCAGCCGCCTGGCCGGGACTAGCATGGTGACAGATACGCAGTATTTT
CASSRLAGTSMVTDTQYF
>NA|TRBV6-5|TRBJ1-5|few
TGTGCCAGCACACGGGCGGCGGGGGGCAATCAGCCCCAGCATTTT
CASTRAAGGNQPQHF
>NA|TRBV4-3|TRBJ2-2|NA
TGCGCCAGCAGCCAAGAGCCCCAGGGGGGAACGAACACCGGGGAGCTGTTTTTT
CASSQEPQGGTNTGELFF
>NA|TRBV10-1|TRBJ1-3|NA
TGCGCCAGCAGTGAGTCTAAAGGACACCTCAGCTCTGGAAACACCATATATTTT
CASSESKGHLSSGNTIYF
>TRBD1|TRBV19|TRBJ2-2|once
TGTGCCAGTAGTATTAGGGACAGGGGGCTCACCGGGGAGCTGTTTTTT
CASSIRDRGLTGELFF
>NA|TRBV7-3|TRBJ1-2|NA
TGTGCCAGCAGCCGCGGGACGACCTATGGCTACACCTTC
CASSRGTTYGYTF
>NA|TRBV4-2|TRBJ1-6|few
TGTGCCAGCAGCCAAGGACGACAGGAGTATAATTCACCCCTCCACTTT
CASSQGRQEYNSPLHF
>TRBD2|TRBV27|TRBJ2-4|NA
TGTGCCAGCAGTTTTTCCTTCGGGGGGACCAAAAACATTCAGTACTTC
CASSFSFGGTKNIQYF
>TRBD1|TRBV10-3|TRBJ2-2|NA
TGTGCCGCACAGGGGATGAACACCGGGGAGCTGTTTTTT
CAAQGMNTGELFF
>NA|TRBV5-4|TRBJ1-5|NA
TGTGCCAGCAGCTTGGCGGGGAGCAATCAGCCCCAGCATTTT
CASSLAGSNQPQHF
>TRBD2|TRBV7-8|TRBJ2-7|NA
TGTGCCAGCAGCCAAGGACTAGCGGGACTCTACGAGCAGTACTTC
CASSQGLAGLYEQYF
>NA|TRBV7-9|TRBJ2-3|NA
TGTGCCAGCAGCTCGGGGGTCGCAGATACGCAGTATTTT
CASSSGVADTQYF
>TRBD1|TRBV7-6|TRBJ2-2|NA
TGTGCCAGCAGCTCCCTTAGGTCGACAGGGGGCGTTGCCGGGGAGCTGTTTTTT
CASSSLRSTGGVAGELFF
>NA|TRBV11-3|TRBJ2-4|NA
TGTGCCAGCAGCCCGGGAGGGGGCTTAGCCAAAAACATTCAGTACTTC
CASSPGGGLAKNIQYF
>NA|TRBV3-1/TRBV3-2|TRBJ1-5|NA
TGTGCCAGCAGCCCGACTGTAAACAATCAGCCCCAGCATTTT
CASSPTVNNQPQHF
>NA|TRBV19|TRBJ1-1|NA
TGTGCCAGTAGCAACCGACAGAAGGGTGGTCTGAACACTGAAGCTTTCTTT
CASSNRQKGGLNTEAFF
>TRBD1|TRBV5-1|TRBJ1-4|NA
TGCGCCAGCAGCTCGACAGGGGAAAGGACGAAAAAACTGTTTTTT
CASSSTGERTKKLFF
>NA|TRBV25-1|TRBJ2-5|NA
TGTGCCAGCAGTGGGCTAGCGTGGGAGACCCAGTACTTC
CASSGLAWETQYF
>TRBD2|TRBV12-3/TRBV12-4|TRBJ2-3|NA
TGTGCCAGCATCCGGGGGGGCCGTGATACGCAGTATTTT
CASIRGGRDTQYF
>NA|TRBV27|TRBJ2-1|NA
TGTGCCAGCAGTTTATCAATTATCGGTGAGCAGTTCTTC
CASSLSIIGEQFF
>NA|TRBV5-1|TRBJ2-2|few
TGCGCCAGCAGCTTGACCCTCCCGACTGGCGTCGGGGAGCTGTTTTTT
CASSLTLPTGVGELFF
>TRBD2|TRBV10-2|TRBJ2-2|NA
TGCGCCAGCATCGGCGGGGGGGGATCCGGGGAGCTGTTTTTT
CASIGGGGSGELFF
>TRBD2|TRBV5-1|TRBJ2-1|NA
TGCGCCAGCAGCCCCGGACTAGCGGGGGGGCCCCGAAATCGTGGGGAGCAGTTCTTC
CASSPGLAGGPRNRGEQFF
>NA|TRBV5-1|TRBJ1-4|NA
TGCGCCAGCAGCTTAGGGGGAGCTAATGAAAAACTGTTTTTT
CASSLGGANEKLFF
>NA|TRBV5-6|TRBJ2-7|NA
TGTGCCAGCAGCCCGCCCACAGGTTTTTCCTACGAGCAGTACTTC
CASSPPTGFSYEQYF
>TRBD2|TRBV5-6|TRBJ2-5|NA
TGTGCCAGCAGCCCACTGGGGGGGGAGACCCAGTACTTC
CASSPLGGETQYF
>TRBD1|TRBV7-2|TRBJ1-5|NA
TGTGCCAGCAGTGGACAGGTAACCCAGCCCCAGCATTTT
CASSGQVTQPQHF
>TRBD2|TRBV10-3|TRBJ2-5|NA
TGTGCCATCAGTGACGAAGCGGGGGGGTCGTCAGAGACCCAGTACTTC
CAISDEAGGSSETQYF
>NA|TRBV5-1|TRBJ1-1|few
TGCGCCAGCAGCCCGCGGGTTACGAACACTGAAGCTTTCTTT
CASSPRVTNTEAFF
>TRBD1|TRBV6-1|TRBJ1-2|NA
TGTGCCAGCAGTGTGGGACAGGGAATAGGTGGCTACACCTTC
CASSVGQGIGGYTF
>NA|TRBV27|TRBJ2-7|NA
TGTGCCACTGGGGGGGGCCAGCACGAGCAGTACTTC
CATGGGQHEQYF
>NA|TRBV5-1|TRBJ2-3|NA
TGCGCCAGCAGCTCTCAGAACACAGATACGCAGTATTTT
CASSSQNTDTQYF
>NA|TRBV7-8|TRBJ1-3|NA
TGTGCCAGCAGCTTAGCCCAGGACAGCCGTCTGCGAGGCACCATATATTTT
CASSLAQDSRLRGTIYF
>NA|TRBV20-1|TRBJ1-2|NA
TGCAGTCCTAAGGAGCAATATGGCTACACCTTC
CSPKEQYGYTF
>TRBD1|TRBV5-1|TRBJ2-7|NA
TGCGCCAGCAGGACAGGGGGTTACGACGAGCAGTACTTC
CASRTGGYDEQYF
>TRBD2|TRBV12-3/TRBV12-4|TRBJ2-1|NA
TGTGCCAGCAGAGGACTAGCGGGCGATGAGCAGTTCTTC
CASRGLAGDEQFF
>NA|TRBV12-5|TRBJ2-7|NA
TGTGCTAGTGGAACCAGACAGGGGGCGCGAGGACTAGCGGCTGGCTACGAGCAGTACTTC
CASGTRQGARGLAAGYEQYF